This T cell receptor beta chain was recovered during a study of blood T cells in healthy people across ages. Study observations and caveats: TCR beta diversity was tightly associated with the proportion of naive T cells.

This CDR3 contains 15 residues. Losses at the gene ends were 5 bases for V and 4 bases for J; bases not matched to a gene: 10. Germline V gene lookup returns CDR1 SGHTA and CDR2 FQGTGA. To note about this clonotype: Its matching antigen is unknown.

A sample-barcoded 5' primer and a J-beta primer mix were used in a second PCR of roughly 6 to 11 cycles. TCRdb re-derived calls from the 5' RACE reads in MiXCR, one entry per CDR3 protein. The table records roughly 800,000 distinct CDR3 sequences, about 37% of them present only once. The chain is built from TRBV7-3 and TRBJ2-7, with 8 nucleotides matching TRBD2. Specimen: blood. The source is a man aged 18-30 years in good health. The chain's CDR3 is CASSQSGTSAYEQYF. As DNA, the CDR3 is TGTGCCAGCAGCCAATCCGGGACTAGTGCTTACGAGCAGTACTTC. Full variable domain (outside the CDR3, taken from reference TRBV7-3 and TRBJ2-7): GAGVSQTPSNKVTEKGKYVELRCDPISGHTALYWYRQSLGQGPEFLIYFQGTGAADDSGLPNDRFFAVRPEGSVSTLKIQRTERGDSAVYLCASSQSGTSAYEQYFGPGTRLTVT.